A single TCR beta chain is shown here with its context. These data belong to a study of T cells in Graves' hyperthyroidism and ophthalmopathy. Trimming cost V 6 bases and J 8 bases; bases outside gene matches: 9. The CDR3 covers 14 residues. The V gene's germline CDR1 is LGHDT and CDR2 YNNKEL (reference sequence). Authors of the study amplified TCR beta CDR3 regions from RNA transcripts. In the first-round RT-PCR of the TCR CDR3, the HTBI primer set was used. TCRdb reprocessed the multiplex PCR reads via MiXCR and lists one record per CDR3 protein. This repertoire shows hundreds of thousands of distinct CDR3 sequences, roughly an eighth found once; its top ten account for roughly 33%.

This clonotype originated in a woman aged 40 to 50 with Graves' ophthalmopathy. The source material was blood. The chain combines TRBV3-1 with TRBJ1-4, with 7 bases that match TRBD1. CDR3 coding DNA: TGTGCCAGCAGTCGACAGGGTTCGATAGAAAAACTGTTTTTT. It is translated as CASSRQGSIEKLFF.